The 25 T cell receptor beta chains below all came from one sample that was sequenced in a study of T cell responses to AZD1222 COVID-19 vaccine. Generated by immunoSEQ multiplex PCR, the TCRdb table keeps only in-frame clones and is missing some. Of 90,000 to 95,000 clones listed, about 90% are singletons. The sequencing here drew on peripheral blood, taken on day 0 of AZD1222 vaccination. The source of these receptors is an adult in good health.

The chain has TRBV4-2 and TRBJ1-3; D is perhaps TRBD1 (5 bases). The CDR3 is 16 amino acids. Trimming cost V 4 bases and J 6 bases, with 19 bases left between them. Germline CDR1 reads LGHNA; CDR2 reads YNFKEQ. This CDR3 reads CASSLNPTGVENTIYF. The CDR3 region has the DNA TGTGCCAGCAGCCTCAACCCCACAGGCGTTGAAAACACCATATATTTT.

This clone occurred once. The chain is built from TRBV5-1 and TRBJ2-5; D is possibly TRBD2 (6 bases). The CDR3 covers 14 residues. Trimming stripped 4 bases from V and 5 bases from J, with 15 bases between. CDR1 and CDR2 (germline): SGHRS, YFSETQ. The CDR3 spells CASSEASEGETQYF. CDR3 bases: TGCGCCAGCAGCGAGGCTAGCGAAGGGGAGACCCAGTACTTC. Full variable domain (rest looked up from reference TRBV5-1 and TRBJ2-5): KAGVTQTPRYLIKTRGQQVTLSCSPISGHRSVSWYQQTPGQGLQFLFEYFSETQRNKGNFPGRFSGRQFSNSRSEMNVSTLELGDSALYLCASSEASEGETQYFGPGTRLLVL.

This clone is a singleton in its sample. The CDR3 region is CATSRLYSNQPQHF. The CDR3 nucleotides read TGTGCCACCAGCAGGCTGTATAGCAATCAGCCCCAGCATTTT. This chain connects TRBV15 to TRBJ1-5; no clear D gene. CDR1 is LNHNV and CDR2 is YYDKDF in the germline V gene (reference sequence). The V gene lost 3 bases and the J gene lost 0 bases, with 6 bases spanning the gap. The CDR3 consists of 14 residues.

CDR3 sequence: CASSLVFGLAIAYNEQFF. In DNA, the CDR3 is TGTGCCAGCAGCTTAGTTTTCGGACTAGCGATCGCCTACAATGAGCAGTTCTTC. This sequence joins TRBV7-6 and TRBJ2-1; 9 positions match TRBD2. CDR1 and CDR2 from the germline V gene are SGHVS and FNYEAQ. CDR3 size: 18 residues. Trimming took 1 base from V and 2 from J; bases not matched to a gene: 9. The full variable domain, in which reference TRBV7-6 and TRBJ2-1 provide the parts outside the CDR3, is GAGVSQSPRYKVTKRGQDVALRCDPISGHVSLYWYRQALGQGPEFLTYFNYEAQQDKSGLPNDRFSAERPEGSISTLTIQRTEQRDSAMYRCASSLVFGLAIAYNEQFFGPGTRLTVL.

V and J are TRBV11-2 and TRBJ1-5; D possibly corresponds to TRBD1 (6 bases). Trimming left V 3 bases short and J 4 bases short, with 7 bases between. The CDR3 is 13 residues long. Germline CDR1 and CDR2: SGHAT and FQNNGV. CDR3 loop: CASSFTGNQPQHF. As DNA, the CDR3 is TGTGCCAGCAGCTTCACAGGGAATCAGCCCCAGCATTTT.

The chain uses TRBV29-1 and TRBJ1-5; 8 nucleotides match TRBD1. With V trimmed by 6 bases and J by 5 bases, 6 bases remained unmatched. The CDR3 has 13 residues. Germline V lookup: CDR1 SQVTM, CDR2 ANQGSEA. The CDR3 nucleotides read TGCAGCGTCTCCGGGACAGGTGATCAGCCCCAGCATTTT. It codes for CSVSGTGDQPQHF.

The chain couples TRBV30 to TRBJ1-5, with TRBD1 identical over 10 bases. Germline CDR1 GTSNPN, CDR2 SVGIG (reference sequence). V trimming: 2 bases; J trimming: 2 bases; junction bases outside the gene matches: 12. The CDR3 is 18 residues long. This CDR3 reads CAWSWGQGNHRGNQPQHF. As DNA, the CDR3 is TGTGCCTGGAGTTGGGGACAGGGGAACCATAGGGGCAATCAGCCCCAGCATTTT.

CDR3 protein: CASSSAGGIQETQYF. DNA of the CDR3: TGTGCCAGCAGTTCCGCGGGAGGGATCCAAGAGACCCAGTACTTC. The chain is built from TRBV27 and TRBJ2-5, with TRBD2 matching over 9 bases. This CDR3 is built from 15 residues. Germline CDR1 is MNHEY and CDR2 is SMNVEV (reference sequence). The trim removed 4 bases at V and 1 base at J, leaving 4 bases unmatched.

The chain is built from TRBV30 and TRBJ1-2; 10 nucleotides align to TRBD1. CDR3 length: 13 amino acids. V was clipped by 5 bases and J by 7 bases; unmatched bases: 7. Germline V gene data show CDR1 as GTSNPN and CDR2 as SVGIG (reference sequence). In nucleotides, the CDR3 is TGTGCCTGGCGGGGACAGGGGCTCCCTGGCTACACCTTC. Protein product: CAWRGQGLPGYTF.

V and J are TRBV12-3 or TRBV12-4 and TRBJ1-5; perhaps TRBD1 as D (5 bases). Between the trimmed V and J ends, which lost 7 bases and 2 bases, there was a span of 9 bases. The CDR3 runs 13 residues. Here the CDR3 reads CASTKQGNQPQHF. The CDR3 DNA reads TGTGCCAGCACCAAACAGGGCAATCAGCCCCAGCATTTT.

The chain recombines TRBV19 with TRBJ1-1, with D unresolved. The V and J ends lost 7 bases and 0 bases respectively, with 9 bases between them. This CDR3 contains 13 residues. Looked up from germline, CDR1 is LNHDA and CDR2 is SQIVND (reference sequence). CDR3 in amino acids: CASTSYLNTEAFF. The DNA of the CDR3 is TGTGCCAGTACGTCCTATCTGAACACTGAAGCTTTCTTT.

The genes are TRBV28 and TRBJ2-7; 8 bases map to TRBD1. Trimming cost V 7 bases and J 2 bases; bases outside gene matches: 7. The CDR3 spans 14 residues. The germline V gene encodes CDR1 MDHEN and CDR2 SYDVKM. The CDR3 reads CASTIGTGAYEQYF. CDR3 nucleotide sequence: TGTGCCAGCACCATCGGGACAGGAGCCTACGAGCAGTACTTC.

This chain links TRBV11-3 with TRBJ1-1; D ambiguous. V lost 0 bases, J lost 1 base, and 3 bases lay in between. Germline loops: CDR1 SGHNT, CDR2 YENEEA. The CDR3 contains 13 residues. CDR3: CASSLERNTEAFF. CDR3 DNA: TGTGCCAGCAGCTTAGAACGGAACACTGAAGCTTTCTTT.

In nucleotides, the CDR3 is TGTGCCAGCAGCCCCAGGGTTGGGGGGGACGGTGAGCAGTTCTTC. Its translation is CASSPRVGGDGEQFF. The chain joins TRBV7-9 to TRBJ2-1, with 7 bases aligning to TRBD2. Trimming at V came to 5 bases and at J to 9 bases, leaving 13 bases not matched to a gene. Germline-derived CDR1 and CDR2 are SEHNR and FQNEAQ (reference sequence). This CDR3 has 15 amino acids.

This sequence joins TRBV3-1 (or the pseudogene TRBV3-2) and TRBJ2-7; tentative D call: TRBD2 (5 bases). The germline V and J ends were trimmed by 4 bases and 5 bases, with 15 bases remaining between them. Looked up from germline, CDR1 is LGHDT and CDR2 is YNNKEL (reference sequence). The CDR3 runs 14 residues. The CDR3 sequence: CASSLRLAGHEQYF. The DNA of the CDR3 is TGTGCCAGCAGCCTTAGACTGGCGGGCCACGAGCAGTACTTC.

In nucleotides, the CDR3 is TGCGCCAGCAGCTTGGCAGGGACTCAAGATACGCAGTATTTT. Protein product: CASSLAGTQDTQYF. V and J are TRBV5-1 and TRBJ2-3; a weak D match, TRBD2 (6 bases). CDR3 length: 14 residues. CDR1 is SGHRS and CDR2 is YFSETQ in the germline V gene. V lost 0 bases to trimming and J lost 5 bases, with 10 bases between them. Using reference TRBV5-1 and TRBJ2-3 for the parts outside the CDR3, the full variable domain is KAGVTQTPRYLIKTRGQQVTLSCSPISGHRSVSWYQQTPGQGLQFLFEYFSETQRNKGNFPGRFSGRQFSNSRSEMNVSTLELGDSALYLCASSLAGTQDTQYFGPGTRLTVL.

The chain joins TRBV28 to TRBJ2-7; TRBD1 is a possible D gene (5 bases). Trimming shortened V by 7 bases and J by 0 bases, and 13 bases separated the two germline ends. Germline values: CDR1 MDHEN, CDR2 SYDVKM. The CDR3 loop spans 14 amino acids. The CDR3 spells CASIPAGNSYEQYF. The CDR3 DNA reads TGTGCCAGCATCCCTGCAGGGAACTCCTACGAGCAGTACTTC. The complete variable domain, with remaining parts taken from reference TRBV28 and TRBJ2-7, reads DVKVTQSSRYLVKRTGEKVFLECVQDMDHENMFWYRQDPGLGLRLIYFSYDVKMKEKGDIPEGYSVSREKKERFSLILESASTNQTSMYLCASIPAGNSYEQYFGPGTRLTVT.

The rearrangement uses TRBV18 and TRBJ1-1, with a possible D match to TRBD1 (5 bases). CDR1 and CDR2 from the germline V gene are KGHSH and LQKENI. The CDR3 totals 13 residues. The germline V and J ends were trimmed by 7 bases and 1 base, with 10 bases remaining between them. CDR3 nucleotide sequence: TGTGCCAGCTTACAAGGACAGAACACTGAAGCTTTCTTT. The encoded protein is CASLQGQNTEAFF.

This chain links TRBV5-1 with TRBJ2-1, with 7 bases fitting TRBD1. Germline V gene sequence: CDR1 SGHRS, CDR2 YFSETQ. With V trimmed by 4 bases and J by 0 bases, 7 bases remained unmatched. The CDR3 sequence is 16 residues long. The CDR3 bases are TGCGCCAGCAGCACACTACAGGGGAGCTCCTACAATGAGCAGTTCTTC. This translates into CASSTLQGSSYNEQFF. Based on the CDR3 plus reference TRBV5-1 and TRBJ2-1, the full variable domain is KAGVTQTPRYLIKTRGQQVTLSCSPISGHRSVSWYQQTPGQGLQFLFEYFSETQRNKGNFPGRFSGRQFSNSRSEMNVSTLELGDSALYLCASSTLQGSSYNEQFFGPGTRLTVL.

The table lists this clone with a count of one. The CDR3 loop reads CASSLRLANNEQFF. DNA of the CDR3: TGTGCCAGCAGCTTACGACTAGCTAACAATGAGCAGTTCTTC. The V gene is TRBV7-2, the J gene TRBJ2-1; 7 positions agree with TRBD2. Germline V lookup: CDR1 SGHTA, CDR2 FQGNSA. The CDR3 runs to 14 residues. The V gene end was trimmed by 2 bases and the J gene end by 5 bases; junction bases not matched to a gene: 3.

The V gene is TRBV4-2, the J gene TRBJ1-3, with 9 nucleotides matching TRBD1. The V segment lost 5 bases and the J segment 4 bases; nucleotides outside the gene matches: 0. This CDR3 region has 13 residues. Germline CDR1 LGHNA, CDR2 YNFKEQ. The CDR3 here is CASSDRGGNTIYF. The CDR3 nucleotides read TGTGCCAGCAGCGACAGGGGGGGAAACACCATATATTTT.

The genes are TRBV6-2 or TRBV6-3 and TRBJ2-1; TRBD2 aligns across 7 bases. Germline-derived CDR1 and CDR2 are MNHEY and SVGEGT. Trimming removed 1 base from V and 6 bases from J; junction bases left unmatched: 9. This CDR3 contains 16 residues. CDR3 sequence reads: CASSYWGGGKGNEQFF. CDR3 DNA sequence: TGTGCCAGCAGTTACTGGGGGGGAGGGAAGGGCAATGAGCAGTTCTTC.

J is TRBJ2-7 and V is TRBV5-1; the match to TRBD2 covers 10 bases. The germline V gene has CDR1 SGHRS and CDR2 YFSETQ. The CDR3 loop spans 15 amino acids. Trimming cost V 4 bases and J 1 base; bases outside gene matches: 5. The CDR3 DNA sequence: TGCGCCAGCAGCGTGCTAGCGGGGGTATCCTACGAGCAGTACTTC. It specifies CASSVLAGVSYEQYF.

The chain couples TRBV27 to TRBJ1-2, with 7 bases lining up with TRBD1. CDR1 and CDR2 from the germline V gene are MNHEY and SMNVEV (reference sequence). The V gene end was trimmed by 0 bases and the J gene end by 4 bases; junction bases not matched to a gene: 11. The length of the CDR3 is 17 residues. The CDR3 DNA follows: TGTGCCAGCAGTTTATCCCGACGGGGAGGGGGCGCCTATGGCTACACCTTC. Translation gives CASSLSRRGGGAYGYTF.

The chain carries TRBV7-3 and TRBJ2-2; D may be TRBD1 (6 bases). V dropped 6 bases and J dropped 7 bases, with 12 bases sitting between them. This CDR3 is built from 13 residues. CDR1 is SGHTA and CDR2 is FQGTGA in the germline V gene. The DNA of the CDR3 is TGTGCCAGCAGGGCAGGGGAGAGCGGGGAGCTGTTTTTT. Translation: CASRAGESGELFF.